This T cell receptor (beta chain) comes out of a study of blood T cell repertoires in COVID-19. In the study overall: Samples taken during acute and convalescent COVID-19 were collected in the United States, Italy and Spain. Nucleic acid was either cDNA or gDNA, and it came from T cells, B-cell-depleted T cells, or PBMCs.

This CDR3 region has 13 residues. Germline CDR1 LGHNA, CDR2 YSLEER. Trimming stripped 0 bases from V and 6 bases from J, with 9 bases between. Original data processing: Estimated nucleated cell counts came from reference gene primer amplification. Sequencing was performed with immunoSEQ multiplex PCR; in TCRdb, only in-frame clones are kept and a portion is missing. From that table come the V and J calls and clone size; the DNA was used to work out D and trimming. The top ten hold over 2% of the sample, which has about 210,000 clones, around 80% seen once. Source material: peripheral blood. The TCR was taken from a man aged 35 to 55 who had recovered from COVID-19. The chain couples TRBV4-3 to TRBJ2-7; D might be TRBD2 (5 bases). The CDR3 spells CASSQDPRGEQYF. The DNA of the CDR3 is TGCGCCAGCAGCCAAGATCCCCGGGGCGAGCAGTACTTC.